A selection of T cell receptor beta chains follows, all from one sample in a study of cytomegalovirus exposure and HLA in healthy donors. This table comes from immunoSEQ multiplex PCR, and its TCRdb copy is limited to in-frame clones, with some not included. This sample carries 95,000 to 150,000 clones, approximately 95% of them seen once, and the ten largest clones take about 1.7%. Sequenced input: PBMCs. The receptors derive from a man younger than 30 in good health and CMV-seronegative. Each CDR3 is given with its conserved first and last residue. D genes are given only for firm matches. Clone sizes are given selectively: once, few, many, or a class where the clone is expanded.

D gene	V gene	J gene	clone size	CDR3 DNA	CDR3 protein
-	TRBV5-6	TRBJ1-2	-	TGTGCCAGCAGCGGGGGGATTCTCTATGGCTACACCTTC	CASSGGILYGYTF
-	TRBV5-1	TRBJ2-3	few	TGCGCCAGCAGCTTGGAAGGCGGCTACACAGATACGCAGTATTTT	CASSLEGGYTDTQYF
-	TRBV7-3	TRBJ2-1	-	TGTGCCAGCAGCTATTCAGAAGAGCAGTTCTTC	CASSYSEEQFF
TRBD2	TRBV5-4	TRBJ2-1	-	TGTGCCAGCAGCTTGGGAGGCGGGAGTGAGCAGTTCTTC	CASSLGGGSEQFF
TRBD2	TRBV11-2	TRBJ2-1	-	TGTGCCAGCAGCTGGAGCGGGATCGGTAATGAGCAGTTCTTC	CASSWSGIGNEQFF
TRBD2	TRBV7-2	TRBJ2-7	-	TGTGCCAGCAGCTTAGCGAGCGGGAGTAACCACGAGCAGTACTTC	CASSLASGSNHEQYF
TRBD1	TRBV27	TRBJ1-2	once	TGTGCCAGCAGTTCGGCCGGGACAGGCGACTATGGCTACACCTTC	CASSSAGTGDYGYTF
-	TRBV6-5	TRBJ1-1	-	TGTGCCAGCAGTTTTGCTACCGGGACACTAAACACTGAAGCTTTCTTT	CASSFATGTLNTEAFF
-	TRBV9	TRBJ2-1	-	TGTGCCAGCAGCGTAGGATCCGCGGGGTCCAATGAGCAGTTCTTC	CASSVGSAGSNEQFF
TRBD1	TRBV30	TRBJ2-2	-	TGTGCCTGGAGTAGAGGGGACAGGGGCACCGGGGAGCTGTTTTTT	CAWSRGDRGTGELFF
TRBD1	TRBV7-9	TRBJ2-1	-	TGTGCCAGCAGCTTAACAGGGGTCAATGAGCAGTTCTTC	CASSLTGVNEQFF
-	TRBV25-1	TRBJ1-3	-	TGTGCCAGCAGTGAATCGGGGTTTGGAAACACCATATATTTT	CASSESGFGNTIYF
TRBD2	TRBV6-5	TRBJ2-3	-	TGTGCCAGCGCGGGGGGGACAGATACGCAGTATTTT	CASAGGTDTQYF
-	TRBV7-3	TRBJ2-5	once	TGTGCCAGCAGCCAAGCGCCGACAGGGACTGGTGAGACCCAGTACTTC	CASSQAPTGTGETQYF
TRBD2	TRBV6-6	TRBJ2-2	few	TGTGCCAGCAGTTACTCGGGACTAGCGTACACCGGGGAGCTGTTTTTT	CASSYSGLAYTGELFF
TRBD2	TRBV5-1	TRBJ2-7	once	TGCGCCAGCAGCTCGAATGGGTGGAGCGGGAGCTACGAGCAGTACTTC	CASSSNGWSGSYEQYF
-	TRBV27	TRBJ2-7	-	TGTGCCAGCAGTTTCATCCTTCTCGGCCCGGGAAGCGAGCAGTACTTC	CASSFILLGPGSEQYF